The clone carrying this TCR beta chain appeared many times. Its antigen is not identified. This sample stems from a study of T-cell memory formation after mild COVID-19. Study background: The two donors had largely donor-specific TCR clusters.

Study-wide findings and caveats: Second-wave clones with a day 37 peak had unconfirmed SARS-CoV-2 specificity.

The CDR3 runs 15 residues. Trimming removed 6 bases at V and 0 bases at J, with 15 bases between. Germline CDR1 SGHAT, CDR2 FQNNGV. 5'RACE primed from the constant segment yielded TCR alpha and TCR beta cDNA libraries bearing sample barcodes and UMIs. Each CDR3 protein gets one entry after TCRdb re-called the 5' RACE reads with MiXCR. The sample has about 560,000 distinct CDR3 sequences, approximately 15% seen once. The rearrangement joins TRBV11-2 to TRBJ2-7, with D perhaps being TRBD1 or TRBD2 (5 bases each). Source material: PBMCs or a T cell subset sorted from them (not recorded which). The clonotype was recovered from an adult woman who had mild COVID-19 (a few samples of this study predate the infection). Cell type and time point are not known. In DNA, the CDR3 is TGTGCCAGCAGTCACCGGTGGGGGAGCTCCTACGAGCAGTACTTC. The encoded protein is CASSHRWGSSYEQYF.